Below are 3 T cell receptor beta chains sequenced from a single sample in a study of blood T cell repertoires in COVID-19. This table comes from immunoSEQ multiplex PCR, and its TCRdb copy is limited to in-frame clones, with some not included. There are 100,000 or so clones in the sample; around 76% occur only once, and approximately 19% lies in the top ten. Sequences were obtained from peripheral blood. The origin of the receptors is a woman between 65 and 79 years old with acute or convalescent COVID-19.

The chain links TRBV7-2 to TRBJ2-5; D unclear. Germline loops: CDR1 SGHTA, CDR2 FQGNSA. Trimming took off 1 base at V and 7 bases at J, with 16 bases between the two ends. The CDR3 spans 15 residues. CDR3 sequence: CASSLDVSGWRTQYF. DNA for the CDR3: TGTGCCAGCAGCTTAGACGTATCCGGCTGGAGGACCCAGTACTTC.

The chain employs TRBV5-1 and TRBJ1-6, with D unclear. Germline lookup yields CDR1 SGHRS and CDR2 YFSETQ. V lost 3 bases to trimming and J lost 7 bases, with 14 bases between them. The CDR3 is 15 residues long. CDR3 loop: CASSSAMEGNSPLHF. Here the CDR3 DNA reads TGCGCCAGCAGCTCCGCGATGGAGGGCAATTCACCCCTCCACTTT.

The chain is built from TRBV14 and TRBJ1-1; D unclear. The V and J ends lost 3 bases and 0 bases respectively, with 14 bases between them. The CDR3 is made up of 16 amino acids. The V gene's germline CDR1 is SGHDN and CDR2 FVKESK. The CDR3 region is CASSHRGGLMNTEAFF. DNA of the CDR3: TGTGCCAGCAGCCACCGCGGCGGGTTAATGAACACTGAAGCTTTCTTT.